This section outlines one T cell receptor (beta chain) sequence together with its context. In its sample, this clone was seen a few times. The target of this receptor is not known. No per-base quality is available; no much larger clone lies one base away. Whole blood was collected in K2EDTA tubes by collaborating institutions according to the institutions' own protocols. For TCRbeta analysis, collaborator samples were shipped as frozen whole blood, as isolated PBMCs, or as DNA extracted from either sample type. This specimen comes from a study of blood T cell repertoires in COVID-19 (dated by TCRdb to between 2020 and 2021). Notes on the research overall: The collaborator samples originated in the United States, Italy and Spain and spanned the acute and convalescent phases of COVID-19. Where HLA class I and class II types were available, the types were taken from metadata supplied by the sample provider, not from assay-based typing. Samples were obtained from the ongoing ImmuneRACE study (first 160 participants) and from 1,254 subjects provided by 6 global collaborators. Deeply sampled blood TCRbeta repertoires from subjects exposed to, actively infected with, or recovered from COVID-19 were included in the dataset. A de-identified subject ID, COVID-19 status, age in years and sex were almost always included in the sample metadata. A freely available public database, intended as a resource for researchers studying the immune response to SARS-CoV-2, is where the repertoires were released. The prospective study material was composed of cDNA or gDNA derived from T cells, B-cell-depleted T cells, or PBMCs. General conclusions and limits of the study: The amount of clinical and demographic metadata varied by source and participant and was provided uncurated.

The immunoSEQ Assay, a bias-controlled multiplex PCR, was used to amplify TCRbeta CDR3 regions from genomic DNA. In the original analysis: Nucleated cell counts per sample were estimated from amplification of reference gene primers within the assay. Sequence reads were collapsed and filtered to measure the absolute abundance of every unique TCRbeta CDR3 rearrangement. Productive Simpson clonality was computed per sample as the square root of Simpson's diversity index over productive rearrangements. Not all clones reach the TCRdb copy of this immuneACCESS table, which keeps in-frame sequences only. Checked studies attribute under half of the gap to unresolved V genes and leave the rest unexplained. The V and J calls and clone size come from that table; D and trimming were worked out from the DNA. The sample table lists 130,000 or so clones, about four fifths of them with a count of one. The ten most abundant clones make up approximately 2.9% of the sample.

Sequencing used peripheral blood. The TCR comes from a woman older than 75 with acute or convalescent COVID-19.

The sequence in DNA is TGTGCCAGCAGCGTAGACACCAGCACAGATACGCAGTATTTT. It translates as CASSVDTSTDTQYF. Rearrangement joined TRBV9 to TRBJ2-3, with the identity of the D gene unclear. CDR3 length: 14 amino acids, cysteine to phenylalanine. Just CDR3 DNA is preserved here, 42 bases in frame from base 1. V is pared back by 0 bases and J by 0 bases, with 5 bases lying between the germline termini. The germline V gene gives CDR1 as SGDLS and CDR2 as YYNGEE.